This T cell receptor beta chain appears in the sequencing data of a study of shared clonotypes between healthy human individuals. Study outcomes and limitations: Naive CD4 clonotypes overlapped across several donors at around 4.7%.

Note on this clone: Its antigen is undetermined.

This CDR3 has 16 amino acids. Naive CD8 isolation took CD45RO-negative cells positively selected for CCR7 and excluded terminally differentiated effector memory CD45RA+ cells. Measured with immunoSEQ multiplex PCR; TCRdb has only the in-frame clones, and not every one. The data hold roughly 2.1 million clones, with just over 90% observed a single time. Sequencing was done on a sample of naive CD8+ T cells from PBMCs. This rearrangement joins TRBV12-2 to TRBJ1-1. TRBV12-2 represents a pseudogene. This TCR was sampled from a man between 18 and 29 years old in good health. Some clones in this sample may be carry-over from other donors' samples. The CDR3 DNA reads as TGTGCAAGTCGCTTAGTATACGCCCCGGTGAGCACTGAAGCTTTCTTT. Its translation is CASRLVYAPVSTEAFF.